What follows are 12 T cell receptor beta chains derived from one specimen sequenced in a study of cytomegalovirus exposure and HLA in healthy donors. PCR used 60 Vbeta primers and 13 Jbeta primers. Sequenced by immunoSEQ multiplex PCR; TCRdb stores in-frame clones only, minus some. The sample lists some 160,000 clones; roughly three quarters were seen once. Sequencing was done on a sample of PBMCs. The receptors shown here come from a man aged 60 to 75 in good health and CMV-seronegative.

This clone was counted a single time. CDR3 coding DNA: TGTGCCAGCAGTCAAACCGGGACTAGCGGCACAGATACGCAGTATTTT. This gives the protein CASSQTGTSGTDTQYF. The chain has TRBV5-5 and TRBJ2-3, with TRBD2 matching 10 bases. Trimming took 5 bases from V and 1 from J; bases not matched to a gene: 7. The CDR3 is made up of 16 amino acids. CDR1 SGHKS and CDR2 YYEKEE come from the germline V gene (reference sequence). Full variable domain (rest looked up from reference TRBV5-5 and TRBJ2-3): DAGVTQSPTHLIKTRGQQVTLRCSPISGHKSVSWYQQVLGQGPQFIFQYYEKEERGRGNFPDRFSARQFPNYSSELNVNALLLGDSALYLCASSQTGTSGTDTQYFGPGTRLTVL.

The chain recombines TRBV4-1 with TRBJ1-2; 12 positions match TRBD1. Germline V gene data show CDR1 as MGHRA and CDR2 as YSYEKL. This CDR3 contains 19 residues. V trimming: 0 bases; J trimming: 0 bases; junction bases outside the gene matches: 8. The CDR3 is CASSQDLAGQGAPNYGYTF. CDR3 nucleotide sequence: TGCGCCAGCAGCCAAGATTTGGCGGGACAGGGGGCCCCTAACTATGGCTACACCTTC.

This rearrangement joins TRBV25-1 to TRBJ2-3; TRBD1 might be the D (5 bases). Germline loops: CDR1 MGHDK, CDR2 SYGVNS. The CDR3 sequence is 16 residues long. The V and J ends lost 0 bases and 2 bases respectively, with 12 bases between them. The CDR3 spells CASSEYRDRLTDTQYF. The DNA for the CDR3 is TGTGCCAGCAGTGAATATAGAGACAGACTCACAGATACGCAGTATTTT.

The rearrangement links TRBV19 to TRBJ2-7, with D possibly being TRBD1 (6 bases). The germline V gene encodes CDR1 LNHDA and CDR2 SQIVND (reference sequence). The ends were cut back, 4 bases at V and 2 bases at J, with 9 bases in the middle. The CDR3 sequence is 13 residues long. This CDR3 is CASSTRDTYEQYF. The DNA of the CDR3 is TGTGCCAGTAGTACCCGGGACACCTACGAGCAGTACTTC.

This chain uses TRBV29-1 with TRBJ2-4; TRBD1 matches 10 bases. The CDR3 is 13 residues long. J was trimmed by 6 bases and V by 3 bases; bases with no gene match: 2. Germline V gene lookup returns CDR1 SQVTM and CDR2 ANQGSEA. As DNA, the CDR3 is TGCAGCGTTGAGGGGACAGGGGTAAACATTCAGTACTTC. Residues: CSVEGTGVNIQYF.

The chain recombines TRBV13 with TRBJ2-1, with 10 bases matching TRBD2. CDR1 is PRHDT and CDR2 is FYEKMQ in the germline V gene (reference sequence). The CDR3 loop spans 18 amino acids. With V trimmed by 5 bases and J by 5 bases, 15 bases remained unmatched. CDR3 protein: CASSVLRERTSGHNEQFF. The CDR3 DNA reads as TGTGCCAGCAGCGTCTTACGAGAAAGGACTAGCGGACACAATGAGCAGTTCTTC.

The genes are TRBV19 and TRBJ1-3; D may be TRBD1 (6 bases). This CDR3 has 14 residues. Germline V gene data show CDR1 as LNHDA and CDR2 as SQIVND (reference sequence). Deletions cut 6 bases from V and 0 bases from J, with 9 bases between. The CDR3 DNA is TGTGCCAGTAGCAACAGGGTCTCTGGAAACACCATATATTTT. Encoded protein: CASSNRVSGNTIYF.

The chain is built from TRBV5-6 and TRBJ2-5; 11 nucleotides agree with TRBD2. V lost 3 bases and J lost 0; bases outside the gene matches: 4. Germline V gene data show CDR1 as SGHDT and CDR2 as YYEEEE. The CDR3 covers 16 residues. CDR3 nucleotide sequence: TGTGCCAGCAGCTCCCAGACTAGCGGGAACCAAGAGACCCAGTACTTC. This translates into CASSSQTSGNQETQYF.

The chain is built from TRBV21-1 and TRBJ2-5; whether TRBD2, the table's D call, matches the DNA was not checked. TRBV21-1 is shown as a pseudogene. CDR3 length: 18 residues. CDR3 amino acids: CASSKGLLREEGQETQYF. CDR3 DNA: TGTGCCAGCAGCAAAGGTCTCCTCAGGGAGGAGGGCCAAGAGACCCAGTACTTC.

This chain links TRBV10-3 with TRBJ1-1; D unclear. Germline V gene lookup returns CDR1 ENHRY and CDR2 SYGVKD. CDR3 size: 13 residues. The V and J ends lost 2 bases and 8 bases respectively, with 12 bases between them. The CDR3 DNA reads as TGTGCCATCAGTGAGGAGGGAGTACCCGAAGCTTTCTTT. It specifies CAISEEGVPEAFF.

The chain recombines TRBV7-2 with TRBJ2-2; 7 nucleotides align to TRBD2. This CDR3 comprises 16 residues. Germline CDR1 is SGHTA and CDR2 is FQGNSA. V gave up 3 bases and J gave up 2 bases; unmatched junction bases: 6. CDR3 residues: CASSFASGGNTGELFF. The CDR3 DNA follows: TGTGCCAGCAGCTTCGCCTCGGGAGGAAACACCGGGGAGCTGTTTTTT. Variable domain in full (rest from reference TRBV7-2 and TRBJ2-2): GAGVSQSPSNKVTEKGKDVELRCDPISGHTALYWYRQSLGQGLEFLIYFQGNSAPDKSGLPSDRFSAERTGGSVSTLTIQRTQQEDSAVYLCASSFASGGNTGELFFGEGSRLTVL.

The V and J genes are TRBV5-1 and TRBJ2-5, with a possible D match to TRBD2 (6 bases). Germline CDR1 SGHRS, CDR2 YFSETQ. This CDR3 has 13 amino acids. The V end lost 4 bases, the J end lost 4 bases, and 11 bases lay between the germline ends. The CDR3: CASSAGPRETQYF. Written as DNA, the CDR3 is TGCGCCAGCAGCGCGGGACCCAGAGAGACCCAGTACTTC. The full variable domain, with the rest looked up from reference TRBV5-1 and TRBJ2-5, is KAGVTQTPRYLIKTRGQQVTLSCSPISGHRSVSWYQQTPGQGLQFLFEYFSETQRNKGNFPGRFSGRQFSNSRSEMNVSTLELGDSALYLCASSAGPRETQYFGPGTRLLVL.